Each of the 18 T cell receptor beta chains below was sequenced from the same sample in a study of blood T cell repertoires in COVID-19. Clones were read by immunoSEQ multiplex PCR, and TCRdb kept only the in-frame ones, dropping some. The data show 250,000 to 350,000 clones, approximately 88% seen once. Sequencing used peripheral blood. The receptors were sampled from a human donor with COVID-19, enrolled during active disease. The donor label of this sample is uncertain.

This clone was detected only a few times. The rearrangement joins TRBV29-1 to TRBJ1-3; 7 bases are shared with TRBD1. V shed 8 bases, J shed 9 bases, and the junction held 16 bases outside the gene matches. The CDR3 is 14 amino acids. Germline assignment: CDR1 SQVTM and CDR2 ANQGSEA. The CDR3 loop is CSFSGTASLGTIYF. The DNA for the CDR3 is TGCAGCTTTTCTGGGACAGCGAGCCTGGGCACCATATATTTT.

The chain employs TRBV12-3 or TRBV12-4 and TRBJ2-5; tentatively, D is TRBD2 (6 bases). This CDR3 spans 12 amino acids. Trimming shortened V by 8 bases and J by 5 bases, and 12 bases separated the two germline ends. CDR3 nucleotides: TGTGCCAGCGGTGATGGAGGGGAGACCCAGTACTTC. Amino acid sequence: CASGDGGETQYF.

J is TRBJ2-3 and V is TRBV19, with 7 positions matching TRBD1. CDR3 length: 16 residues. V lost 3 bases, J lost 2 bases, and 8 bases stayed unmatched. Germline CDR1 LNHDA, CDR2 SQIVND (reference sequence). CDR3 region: CASSIATGSPTDTQYF. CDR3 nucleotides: TGTGCCAGTAGTATTGCGACAGGGTCACCCACAGATACGCAGTATTTT.

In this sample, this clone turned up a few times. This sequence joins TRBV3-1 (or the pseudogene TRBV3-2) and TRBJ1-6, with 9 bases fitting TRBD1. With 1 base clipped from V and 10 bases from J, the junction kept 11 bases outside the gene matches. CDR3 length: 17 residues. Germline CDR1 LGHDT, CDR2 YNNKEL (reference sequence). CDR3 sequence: CASSQAQGTGSSSPLHF. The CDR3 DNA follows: TGTGCCAGCAGCCAAGCGCAAGGGACAGGGAGCTCGTCACCCCTCCACTTT.

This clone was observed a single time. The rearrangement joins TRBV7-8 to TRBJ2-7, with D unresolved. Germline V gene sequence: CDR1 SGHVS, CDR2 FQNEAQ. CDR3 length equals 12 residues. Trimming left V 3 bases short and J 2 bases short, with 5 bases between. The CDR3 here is CASSFQTYEQYF. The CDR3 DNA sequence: TGTGCCAGCAGCTTTCAGACCTACGAGCAGTACTTC.

Here the CDR3 DNA reads TGTGCCAGCTCACCGACAGGGGCCCAAGAGACCCAGTACTTC. Protein product: CASSPTGAQETQYF. The chain recombines TRBV18 with TRBJ2-5; 8 nucleotides align to TRBD1. Germline V CDR1 and CDR2: KGHSH, LQKENI. The CDR3 runs to 14 residues. V shed 3 bases, J shed 1 base, and the junction held 1 base outside the gene matches. The whole variable domain, filled in from reference TRBV18 and TRBJ2-5, reads NAGVMQNPRHLVRRRGQEARLRCSPMKGHSHVYWYRQLPEEGLKFMVYLQKENIIDESGMPKERFSAEFPKEGPSILRIQQVVRGDSAAYFCASSPTGAQETQYFGPGTRLLVL.

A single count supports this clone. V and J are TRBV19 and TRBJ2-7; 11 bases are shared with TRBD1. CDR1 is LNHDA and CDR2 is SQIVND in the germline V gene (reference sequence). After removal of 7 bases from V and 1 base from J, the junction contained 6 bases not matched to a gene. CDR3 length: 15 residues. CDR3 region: CASTPGTGGSYEQYF. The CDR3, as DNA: TGTGCCAGTACTCCCGGGACAGGGGGATCCTACGAGCAGTACTTC.

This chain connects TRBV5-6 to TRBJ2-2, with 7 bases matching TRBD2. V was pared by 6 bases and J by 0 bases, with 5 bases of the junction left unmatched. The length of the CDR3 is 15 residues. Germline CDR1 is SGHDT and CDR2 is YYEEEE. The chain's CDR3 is CASISLAANTGELFF. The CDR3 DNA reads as TGTGCCAGCATTAGTCTAGCGGCGAACACCGGGGAGCTGTTTTTT.

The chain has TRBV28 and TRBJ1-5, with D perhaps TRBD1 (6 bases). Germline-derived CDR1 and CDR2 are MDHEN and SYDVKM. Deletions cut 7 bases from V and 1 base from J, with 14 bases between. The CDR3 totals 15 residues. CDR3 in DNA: TGTGCCAGCACCTTACAGGGTGGGAGCAATCAGCCCCAGCATTTT. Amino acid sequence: CASTLQGGSNQPQHF.

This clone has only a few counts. CDR3 loop: CASSDTTRRGSNGYTF. CDR3 bases: TGTGCCAGCAGCGATACCACCCGAAGAGGATCGAACGGCTACACCTTC. The chain carries TRBV7-8 and TRBJ1-2; D ambiguous. V was clipped by 5 bases and J by 8 bases, with 24 bases between them. CDR1 SGHVS and CDR2 FQNEAQ come from the germline V gene. This CDR3 has 16 residues.

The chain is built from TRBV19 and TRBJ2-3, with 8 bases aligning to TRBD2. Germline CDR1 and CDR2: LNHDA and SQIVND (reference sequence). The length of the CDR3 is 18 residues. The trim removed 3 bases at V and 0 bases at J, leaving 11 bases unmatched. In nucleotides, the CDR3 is TGTGCCAGTAGTATTTTTGGGCTAGCGGGTACCAGCACAGATACGCAGTATTTT. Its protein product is CASSIFGLAGTSTDTQYF.

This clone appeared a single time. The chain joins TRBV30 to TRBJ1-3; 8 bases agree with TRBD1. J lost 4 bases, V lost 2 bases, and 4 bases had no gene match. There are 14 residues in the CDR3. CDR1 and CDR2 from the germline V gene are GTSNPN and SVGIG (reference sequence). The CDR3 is CAWSRNRGGNTIYF. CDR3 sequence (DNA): TGTGCCTGGAGTAGGAACAGGGGGGGAAACACCATATATTTT.

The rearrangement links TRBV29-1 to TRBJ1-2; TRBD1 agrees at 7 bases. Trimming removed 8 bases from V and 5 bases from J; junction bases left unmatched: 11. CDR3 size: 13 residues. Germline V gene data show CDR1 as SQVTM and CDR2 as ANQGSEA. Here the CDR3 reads CSTRTGAEYGYTF. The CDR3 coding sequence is TGCAGCACCCGAACAGGGGCGGAGTATGGCTACACCTTC.

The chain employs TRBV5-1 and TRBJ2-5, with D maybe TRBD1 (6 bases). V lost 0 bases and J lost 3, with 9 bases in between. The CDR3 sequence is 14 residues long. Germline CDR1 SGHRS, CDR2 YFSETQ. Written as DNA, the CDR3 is TGCGCCAGCAGCTTGGGGGGGCCCGAAGAGACCCAGTACTTC. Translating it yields CASSLGGPEETQYF.

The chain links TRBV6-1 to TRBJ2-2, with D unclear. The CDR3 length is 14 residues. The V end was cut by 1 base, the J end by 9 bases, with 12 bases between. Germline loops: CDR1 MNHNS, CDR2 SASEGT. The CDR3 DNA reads TGTGCCAGCAGTGAAGTCCCAGTCCCTCGGGAGCTGTTTTTT. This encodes CASSEVPVPRELFF.

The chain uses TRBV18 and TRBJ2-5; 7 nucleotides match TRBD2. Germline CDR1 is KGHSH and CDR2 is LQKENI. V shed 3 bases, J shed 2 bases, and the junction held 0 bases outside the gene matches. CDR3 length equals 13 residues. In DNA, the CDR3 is TGTGCCAGCTCACCCGGGGGGCAAGAGACCCAGTACTTC. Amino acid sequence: CASSPGGQETQYF. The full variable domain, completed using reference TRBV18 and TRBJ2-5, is NAGVMQNPRHLVRRRGQEARLRCSPMKGHSHVYWYRQLPEEGLKFMVYLQKENIIDESGMPKERFSAEFPKEGPSILRIQQVVRGDSAAYFCASSPGGQETQYFGPGTRLLVL.

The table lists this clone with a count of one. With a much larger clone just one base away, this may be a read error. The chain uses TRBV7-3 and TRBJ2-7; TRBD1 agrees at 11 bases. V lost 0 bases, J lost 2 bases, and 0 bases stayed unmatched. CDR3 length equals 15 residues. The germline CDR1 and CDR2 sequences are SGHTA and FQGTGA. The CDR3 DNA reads TGTGCCAGCAGCTTAACGGGACAGGGGGCCTACGAGCAGTACTTC. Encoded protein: CASSLTGQGAYEQYF.

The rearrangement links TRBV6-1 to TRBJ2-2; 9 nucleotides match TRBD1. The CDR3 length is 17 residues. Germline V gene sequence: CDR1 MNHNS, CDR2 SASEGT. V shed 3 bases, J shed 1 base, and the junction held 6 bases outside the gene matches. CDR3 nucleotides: TGTGCCAGCAGTGACTGGAAGGGACAGGGGAACACCGGGGAGCTGTTTTTT. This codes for CASSDWKGQGNTGELFF.